Below are 8 T cell receptor beta chains sequenced from a single sample in a study of CD8 T cells in ankylosing spondylitis. TCRdb redid the calling of the 5' RACE reads with MiXCR, one entry per CDR3 protein. The repertoire holds about 160,000 distinct CDR3 sequences, with around 17% as singletons. Sequencing was done on a sample of blood, either unsorted or a sorted T cell fraction (not recorded which). The receptors derive from a male donor with ankylosing spondylitis or in good health (not recorded which).

In this sample, this clonotype turned up many times. The chain has TRBV29-1 and TRBJ2-3; 8 bases match TRBD2. From germline, CDR1 is SQVTM and CDR2 ANQGSEA. The CDR3 is 16 amino acids. V lost 3 bases and J lost 6; bases outside the gene matches: 14. Here the CDR3 DNA reads TGCAGCGTTGATTCCCCGGGACTAGGAGTCGGGGATACGCAGTATTTT. Residues: CSVDSPGLGVGDTQYF.

The chain is built from TRBV6-1 and TRBJ1-2; 8 bases map to TRBD1. CDR1 is MNHNS and CDR2 is SASEGT in the germline V gene. V lost 5 bases, J lost 0 bases, and 8 bases stayed unmatched. The CDR3 loop spans 16 amino acids. CDR3 DNA: TGTGCCAGCAGTCCGGGGACAGGCCGACCTAACTATGGCTACACCTTC. The encoded protein is CASSPGTGRPNYGYTF.

This clonotype showed up just a few times. The rearrangement joins TRBV6-5 to TRBJ1-3; D unclear. V shed 4 bases and J shed 0 bases, with 16 bases lying between them. The CDR3 totals 17 residues. Germline values: CDR1 MNHEY, CDR2 SVGAGI. Here the CDR3 DNA reads TGTGCCAGCAGTTCTACGAACATCTGGAGCTCTGGAAACACCATATATTTT. Amino acid sequence: CASSSTNIWSSGNTIYF.

This clonotype has a count of ten or more. This chain joins TRBV27 and TRBJ2-3; D ambiguous. CDR3 length equals 13 residues. V lost 5 bases and J lost 2, with 8 bases in between. CDR1 is MNHEY and CDR2 is SMNVEV in the germline V gene (reference sequence). CDR3 in amino acids: CASSPLNTDTQYF. For the CDR3, the DNA is TGTGCCAGCAGTCCACTAAACACAGATACGCAGTATTTT.

V and J are TRBV2 and TRBJ1-5; D remains ambiguous. The germline gives CDR1 SNHLY, CDR2 FYNNEI. The CDR3 length is 14 residues. V shed 9 bases and J shed 0 bases, with 12 bases lying between them. DNA for the CDR3: TGTGCCAGTCGCAACGAGTTTAGCAATCAGCCCCAGCATTTT. Protein: CASRNEFSNQPQHF.

The chain joins TRBV28 to TRBJ2-3, with TRBD2 matching over 7 bases. The CDR3 loop spans 15 amino acids. CDR1 is MDHEN, CDR2 SYDVKM, per germline. V lost 8 bases and J lost 0; bases outside the gene matches: 8. The DNA for the CDR3 is TGTGCCAGCCAAGGGCTAGCGGTTAGCACAGATACGCAGTATTTT. This gives the protein CASQGLAVSTDTQYF.

The gene calls are TRBV4-1 and TRBJ2-2; the match to TRBD2 covers 10 bases. CDR3 length equals 19 residues. The V and J ends lost 0 bases and 2 bases, in that order; junction bases with no gene match: 9. CDR1 and CDR2 (germline): MGHRA, YSYEKL. The CDR3 sequence: CASSQDLLAGDLNTGELFF. The CDR3 nucleotides read TGCGCCAGCAGCCAAGACCTCCTAGCGGGAGATCTAAACACCGGGGAGCTGTTTTTT.

This clonotype has ten or more counts. The chain recombines TRBV24-1 with TRBJ1-1, with D hard to call. This CDR3 comprises 12 residues. Trimming removed 0 bases at V and 8 bases at J, with 6 bases between. Germline loops: CDR1 KGHDR, CDR2 SFDVKD. CDR3 sequence: CATSDLMGEAFF. CDR3 DNA: TGTGCCACCAGTGATTTGATGGGGGAAGCTTTCTTT.